The 29 T cell receptor beta chains below were found in one sample sequenced in a study of T cells in Graves' hyperthyroidism and ophthalmopathy. RNA transcripts gave rise to amplified TCR beta CDR3 regions. The HTBI primer set served for first-round RT-PCR of the TCR CDR3. From the multiplex PCR reads, TCRdb called clonotypes with MiXCR, one entry per CDR3 protein. Of around 100,000 distinct CDR3 sequences listed, approximately 50% are singletons. Input material: blood. These receptors came from a man aged 35 to 55 with Graves' hyperthyroidism.

This clonotype has ten or more counts. This sequence joins TRBV20-1 and TRBJ2-1; possibly TRBD1 or TRBD2 for D (6 bases each). Germline CDR1 reads DFQATT; CDR2 reads SNEGSKA (reference sequence). The CDR3 extends over 14 amino acids. V gave up 3 bases and J gave up 2 bases, with 11 bases separating them. The CDR3 sequence is CSARERGAYNEQFF. The CDR3 DNA reads as TGCAGTGCTAGGGAAAGGGGGGCCTACAATGAGCAGTTCTTC.

This sequence joins TRBV11-1 and TRBJ1-1, with D perhaps TRBD1 (5 bases). Germline V gene sequence: CDR1 SGHAT, CDR2 FQDESV (reference sequence). The length of the CDR3 is 15 residues. V shed 5 bases and J shed 4 bases, with 17 bases lying between them. The CDR3, as DNA: TGTGCCAGCAGCAGGAAGACTAGCGGGGGCACTGAAGCTTTCTTT. Translated, it gives CASSRKTSGGTEAFF.

The J gene is TRBJ1-2, the V gene TRBV9, with 8 bases that match TRBD1. Germline CDR1 reads SGDLS; CDR2 reads YYNGEE. Unmatched junction bases numbered 11, after V lost 4 bases and J lost 3 bases. The CDR3 is made up of 16 amino acids. The CDR3 loop reads CASSQDWTGQDYGYTF. The CDR3 DNA reads TGTGCCAGCAGCCAAGATTGGACAGGGCAGGACTATGGCTACACCTTC.

This clonotype came up many times. The chain uses TRBV6-5 and TRBJ1-1; D gene uncertain. The V gene lost 7 bases and the J gene lost 6 bases, with 12 bases spanning the gap. This CDR3 is built from 12 residues. The germline V gene encodes CDR1 MNHEY and CDR2 SVGAGI. CDR3 region: CASTRIGSEAFF. CDR3 nucleotides: TGTGCCAGCACCAGAATTGGTTCTGAAGCTTTCTTT.

This clonotype has at least ten counts. The CDR3 sequence is CSARDRQQMNTDTQYF. The CDR3 DNA is TGCAGTGCTAGAGATCGACAGCAAATGAACACAGATACGCAGTATTTT. The chain employs TRBV20-1 and TRBJ2-3; D possibly corresponds to TRBD1 (5 bases). The germline CDR1 and CDR2 sequences are DFQATT and SNEGSKA (reference sequence). The CDR3 loop spans 16 amino acids. V lost 0 bases to trimming and J lost 2 bases, with 15 bases between them.

J is TRBJ1-2 and V is TRBV9; D possibly corresponds to TRBD1 (6 bases). Trimming cost V 3 bases and J 6 bases, with 15 bases left between them. Per germline, CDR1 SGDLS and CDR2 YYNGEE. CDR3 size: 14 residues. The CDR3 bases are TGTGCCAGCAGCGGCGGGGGGGGGCAGGATGGCTACACCTTC. This encodes CASSGGGGQDGYTF.

This clonotype was detected only once. The V and J genes are TRBV15 and TRBJ1-2; no firm D call. Between the trimmed V and J ends, which lost 0 bases and 8 bases, there was a span of 7 bases. CDR1 is LNHNV, CDR2 YYDKDF, per germline (reference sequence). The length of the CDR3 is 12 residues. The CDR3, as DNA: TGTGCCACCAGCAGAGATCGGGAGGGCTACACCTTC. It specifies CATSRDREGYTF.

This clonotype was seen only a few times. The chain is built from TRBV27 and TRBJ2-1; no firm D call. This CDR3 has 13 amino acids. With 2 bases removed from V and 6 bases from J, the gap between germline ends came to 8 bases. CDR1 MNHEY and CDR2 SMNVEV come from the germline V gene (reference sequence). The DNA for the CDR3 is TGTGCCAGCAGTTTAACGGGTTCCAATGAGCAGTTCTTC. Its protein is CASSLTGSNEQFF.

With regard to this clonotype: This is likely a read error, given that the CDR3 carries no conserved phenylalanine or tryptophan at its end. The chain recombines TRBV7-9 with TRBJ2-1, with D unresolved. V dropped 1 base and J dropped 3 bases, with 7 bases sitting between them. Germline values: CDR1 SEHNR, CDR2 FQNEAQ (reference sequence). The CDR3 consists of 14 residues. DNA of the CDR3: TGTGCCAGCAGCTTAGTAGCACACTACAATGAGCAGTTCTCC. This codes for CASSLVAHYNEQFS.

A word on this clonotype: A read error may explain this, as a much larger clone is one base away. The V gene is TRBV5-4, the J gene TRBJ1-4, with TRBD1 as a possible D gene (5 bases). CDR1 and CDR2 (germline): SGHNT, YYREEE (reference sequence). This CDR3 has 15 residues. CDR3 sequence (DNA): TGTGCCAGCAGTTTGACGACAGCAACTAATGAAGAACTGTTTTTT. It yields the protein CASSLTTATNEELFF.

This clonotype appeared many times. V usage is TRBV5-1 and J usage is TRBJ2-7, with 8 bases lining up with TRBD1. The CDR3 has 15 residues. Germline V gene lookup returns CDR1 SGHRS and CDR2 YFSETQ. Trimming took 4 bases from V and 0 from J; bases not matched to a gene: 6. The CDR3 loop reads CASSTGTGFSYEQYF. CDR3 in DNA: TGCGCCAGCAGCACCGGGACAGGCTTCTCCTACGAGCAGTACTTC.

This clonotype came up many times. V gene TRBV6-6 combines with J gene TRBJ2-7, with unresolved D. Germline V lookup: CDR1 MNHNY, CDR2 SVGAGI (reference sequence). This CDR3 contains 14 residues. The V end was cut by 2 bases, the J end by 2 bases, with 10 bases between. The CDR3 nucleotides read TGTGCCAGCAGTTACGCCCAGGTGGCCTACGAGCAGTACTTC. This gives the protein CASSYAQVAYEQYF.

This chain uses TRBV2 with TRBJ2-5, with TRBD2 as a possible D gene (7 bases). CDR1 and CDR2 (germline): SNHLY, FYNNEI. V dropped 4 bases and J dropped 7 bases, with 16 bases sitting between them. The CDR3 runs to 14 residues. DNA of the CDR3: TGTGCCAGCAGTGCCCAGGCGGGGGCAGGGACCCAGTACTTC. Translation gives CASSAQAGAGTQYF. The variable domain in full, completed from reference TRBV2 and TRBJ2-5, reads EPEVTQTPSHQVTQMGQEVILRCVPISNHLYFYWYRQILGQKVEFLVSFYNNEISEKSEIFDDQFSVERPDGSNFTLKIRSTKLEDSAMYFCASSAQAGAGTQYFGPGTRLLVL.

The gene calls are TRBV7-6 and TRBJ2-3, with 14 bases identical to TRBD2. The CDR3 extends over 18 amino acids. The V gene's germline CDR1 is SGHVS and CDR2 FNYEAQ. The V gene end was trimmed by 1 base and the J gene end by 6 bases; junction bases not matched to a gene: 9. CDR3 sequence reads: CASSLGLAGGALSDTQYF. The CDR3 DNA reads as TGTGCCAGCAGCTTAGGACTAGCGGGAGGGGCACTCTCGGATACGCAGTATTTT.

In regard to this clonotype: Compared with germline, one end of the junction differs, possibly owing to a read error. The V and J genes are TRBV19 and TRBJ2-7; 8 bases map to TRBD2. Looked up from germline, CDR1 is LNHDA and CDR2 is SQIVND (reference sequence). The CDR3 covers 13 residues. The CDR3 loop reads CAGSGIYPHEQYF. CDR3 coding DNA: TGTGCCGGTAGCGGGATATACCCCCACGAGCAGTACTTC.

CDR3 amino acids: CASEEPGLAGGEFF. CDR3 coding DNA: TGCGCCAGCGAAGAGCCGGGACTAGCGGGAGGGGAGTTCTTC. V and J are TRBV10-2 and TRBJ2-1; 16 positions match TRBD2. The V gene's germline CDR1 is WSHSY and CDR2 SAAADI. With 8 bases clipped from V and 14 bases from J, the junction kept 9 bases outside the gene matches. The CDR3 is 14 amino acids.

This chain links TRBV7-9 with TRBJ1-5; D may be TRBD1 (5 bases). V was pared by 3 bases and J by 0 bases, with 9 bases between. CDR1 is SEHNR, CDR2 FQNEAQ, per germline (reference sequence). The CDR3 runs to 15 residues. The CDR3 spells CASSFRGNSNQPQHF. CDR3 nucleotide sequence: TGTGCCAGCAGCTTTCGGGGGAATAGCAATCAGCCCCAGCATTTT.

This clonotype has just a few counts. An end of the junction differs from the germline gene, which may be a read error. The genes are TRBV4-3 and TRBJ2-5; 12 nucleotides agree with TRBD2. This CDR3 is 15 amino acids long. Looked up from germline, CDR1 is LGHNA and CDR2 is YSLEER. DNA of the CDR3: TGCGCCAGCAACCAAGAAACTAGCGGGGGGGAGACCCAGTACTTC. Translated, it gives CASNQETSGGETQYF.

This clonotype has ten or more counts. The chain uses TRBV6-5 and TRBJ2-3; TRBD1 aligns across 8 bases. This CDR3 is built from 15 residues. Germline loops: CDR1 MNHEY, CDR2 SVGAGI. With V trimmed by 7 bases and J by 3 bases, 9 bases remained unmatched. CDR3 coding DNA: TGTGCCAGCAAGAGAACGGACAGGGCAACAGATACGCAGTATTTT. Residues: CASKRTDRATDTQYF.

V is TRBV7-2 and J is TRBJ1-5, with D possibly being TRBD1 (5 bases). Germline assignment: CDR1 SGHTA and CDR2 FQGNSA. There are 15 residues in the CDR3. V was clipped by 2 bases and J by 0 bases, with 8 bases between them. The CDR3 DNA follows: TGTGCCAGCAGCTTACTGGGGGTTAGCAATCAGCCCCAGCATTTT. This sequence encodes CASSLLGVSNQPQHF.

There are many counts of this clonotype. This chain links TRBV14 with TRBJ2-3; a possible D gene is TRBD2 (6 bases). Trimming took off 1 base at V and 6 bases at J, with 20 bases between the two ends. Germline CDR1 reads SGHDN; CDR2 reads FVKESK. This CDR3 region has 17 residues. DNA of the CDR3: TGTGCCAGCAGCCAAGTCTTGGGGCGGGGAGGTCCTGATACGCAGTATTTT. Protein: CASSQVLGRGGPDTQYF.

On this clonotype: The CDR3 ends on some other residue instead of the conserved phenylalanine or tryptophan, so this is likely a read error. The genes are TRBV15 and TRBJ2-5; D gene unclear. Trimming cost V 0 bases and J 0 bases, with 14 bases left between them. There are 17 residues in the CDR3. Germline V gene lookup returns CDR1 LNHNV and CDR2 YYDKDF (reference sequence). CDR3 sequence reads: CATSREPQNLNQETQYV. CDR3 nucleotides: TGTGCCACCAGCAGAGAACCGCAGAATTTAAACCAAGAGACCCAGTACGTC.

This clonotype was observed at least ten times. The CDR3 coding sequence is TGCAGTGTTAACGATCAGGTGAACACTGAAGCTTTCTTT. This encodes CSVNDQVNTEAFF. This chain joins TRBV20-1 and TRBJ1-1, with D unclear. Trimming shortened V by 7 bases and J by 0 bases, and 12 bases separated the two germline ends. Germline V gene lookup returns CDR1 DFQATT and CDR2 SNEGSKA (reference sequence). This CDR3 comprises 13 residues.

This clonotype showed up many times. The chain uses TRBV7-8 and TRBJ2-3; tentative D call: TRBD1 (6 bases). Germline CDR1 SGHVS, CDR2 FQNEAQ. V was cut by 5 bases and J by 4 bases, with 16 bases left in between. CDR3 size: 15 residues. CDR3 DNA: TGTGCCAGCAGCAGCCTTGGGGGCGGCGCAGATACGCAGTATTTT. Protein sequence: CASSSLGGGADTQYF.

This clonotype was observed a few times. The chain employs TRBV25-1 and TRBJ1-6; D may be TRBD1 (6 bases). This CDR3 comprises 15 residues. CDR1 MGHDK and CDR2 SYGVNS come from the germline V gene. Trimming stripped 1 base from V and 6 bases from J, with 10 bases between. The CDR3 loop is CASSELLQGNSPLHF. CDR3 DNA sequence: TGTGCCAGCAGTGAATTATTACAGGGTAATTCACCCCTCCACTTT.

Regarding this clonotype: A single base separates this from a much larger clone, so it may be a read error. The chain combines TRBV6-1 with TRBJ2-1, with D hard to call. Per germline, CDR1 MNHNS and CDR2 SASEGT. The V and J ends lost 1 base and 8 bases respectively, with 6 bases between them. The CDR3 loop spans 12 amino acids. The CDR3 sequence is CASSEVCYEQFF. CDR3 sequence (DNA): TGTGCCAGCAGTGAAGTGTGTTATGAGCAGTTCTTC.

V gene TRBV20-1 combines with J gene TRBJ2-1; 7 positions match TRBD2. Germline trimming cut 2 bases from V and 8 bases from J; bases unmatched to any gene: 12. The CDR3 has 15 residues. In germline, CDR1 is DFQATT, CDR2 SNEGSKA (reference sequence). The CDR3 sequence: CSARLSAGTAHEQFF. The CDR3 DNA reads TGCAGTGCTAGACTGTCAGCGGGAACAGCGCATGAGCAGTTCTTC.

This clonotype was recorded many times. The V call is TRBV12-3 or TRBV12-4, the J call TRBJ1-2; D gene uncertain. CDR3 length: 11 amino acids. The V and J ends lost 2 bases and 6 bases respectively, with 4 bases between them. The CDR3 sequence is CASSLNHGYTF. For the CDR3, the DNA is TGTGCCAGCAGTTTAAATCATGGCTACACCTTC.

This clonotype was detected many times. The chain carries TRBV6-5 and TRBJ1-1, with D maybe TRBD1 (6 bases). Trimming took 6 bases from V and 3 from J, leaving 11 bases between them. This CDR3 has 13 amino acids. Germline V gene data show CDR1 as MNHEY and CDR2 as SVGAGI. CDR3 in DNA: TGTGCCAGCAGACGCCCAGGGGACACTGAAGCTTTCTTT. Its translation: CASRRPGDTEAFF.